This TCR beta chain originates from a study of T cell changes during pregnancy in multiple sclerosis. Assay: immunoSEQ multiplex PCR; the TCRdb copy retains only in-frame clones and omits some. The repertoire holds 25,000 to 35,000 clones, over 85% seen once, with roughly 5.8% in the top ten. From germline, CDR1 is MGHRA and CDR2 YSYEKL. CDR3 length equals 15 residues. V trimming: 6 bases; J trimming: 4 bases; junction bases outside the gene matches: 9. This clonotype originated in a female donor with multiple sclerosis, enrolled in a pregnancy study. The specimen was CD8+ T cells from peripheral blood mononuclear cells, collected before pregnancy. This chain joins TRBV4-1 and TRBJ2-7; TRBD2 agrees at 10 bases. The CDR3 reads CASSLASGSLYEQYF. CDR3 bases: TGCGCCAGCAGTTTGGCTAGCGGGAGTCTGTACGAGCAGTACTTC.